This is a list of T cell receptor beta chains from one sample in a study of cytomegalovirus exposure and HLA in healthy donors. Clones were read by immunoSEQ multiplex PCR, and TCRdb kept only the in-frame ones, dropping some. Among 55,000 to 80,000 clones, around 78% were seen once, and the ten largest hold approximately 9.8%. Sequences were obtained from PBMCs. The receptors were gathered from a man aged 40-50 years in good health and CMV-seronegative. The conserved cysteine and the conserved F or W are not part of the CDR3 here.

v_call: TRBV9
cdr3_aa: ASSVVQADTQY

v_call: TRBV2
cdr3_aa: ASLRGRINSGNTIY

v_call: TRBV19
cdr3_aa: ASSLQSTDTQY

v_call: TRBV4-1
cdr3_aa: ASSPPAVSSYNEQF

v_call: TRBV5-1
cdr3_aa: ASSPRTGNNEQF

v_call: TRBV5-5
cdr3_aa: ASSPGQTDEQY

v_call: TRBV13
cdr3_aa: ASSDPGGRWEAF

v_call: TRBV6-1
cdr3_aa: ASSEAGGGSYEQY

v_call: TRBV15
cdr3_aa: ATSRGAGASQETQY

v_call: TRBV7-3
cdr3_aa: ASSLGQGGAKNIQY

v_call: TRBV5-4
cdr3_aa: ASSLTGTGNGEQY

v_call: TRBV23-1
cdr3_aa: ASSQPASPGQGNWDNEQF

v_call: TRBV5-1
cdr3_aa: ASSPGVHYGYT

v_call: TRBV5-4
cdr3_aa: ASSLAGVNQPQH

v_call: TRBV11-2
cdr3_aa: ASSLVSGGTYEQY

v_call: TRBV6-5
cdr3_aa: ASSQQGAGYGYT